The TCR beta chain described here comes from a study of blood T cell repertoires in COVID-19. Study-wide context: From the United States, Italy and Spain came samples of acute and convalescent COVID-19. T cells, B-cell-depleted T cells, or PBMCs supplied cDNA or gDNA.

The ends were cut back, 4 bases at V and 2 bases at J, with 15 bases in the middle. This CDR3 is 15 amino acids long. Germline loops: CDR1 SNHLY, CDR2 FYNNEI. Per the study methods: Amplification of reference gene primers provided the estimated nucleated cell counts. The table came from immunoSEQ multiplex PCR; TCRdb's copy has only in-frame clones and leaves some out. The V and J calls and clone size come from that table; D and trimming were worked out from the DNA. The data contain approximately 260,000 clones, around 82% of them singletons. J is TRBJ2-7 and V is TRBV2, with D tentatively TRBD1 (5 bases). The source of this sequence is a human donor in a cohort sampled during active COVID-19. The sample comprised peripheral blood. CDR3 region: CASSVQEAGTYEQYF. The CDR3 region has the DNA TGTGCCAGCAGTGTCCAAGAAGCAGGGACCTACGAGCAGTACTTC.